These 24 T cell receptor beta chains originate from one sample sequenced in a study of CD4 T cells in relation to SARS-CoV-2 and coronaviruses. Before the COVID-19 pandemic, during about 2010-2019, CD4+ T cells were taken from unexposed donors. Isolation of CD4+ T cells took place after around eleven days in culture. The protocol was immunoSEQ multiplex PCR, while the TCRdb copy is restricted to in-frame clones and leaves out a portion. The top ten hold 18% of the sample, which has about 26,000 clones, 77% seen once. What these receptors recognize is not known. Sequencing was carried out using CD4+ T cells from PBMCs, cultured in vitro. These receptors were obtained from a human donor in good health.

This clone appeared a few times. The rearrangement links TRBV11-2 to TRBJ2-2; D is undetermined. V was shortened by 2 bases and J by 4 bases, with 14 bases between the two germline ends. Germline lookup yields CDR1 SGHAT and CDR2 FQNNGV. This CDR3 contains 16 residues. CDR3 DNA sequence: TGTGCCAGCAGCTTATATGCCCTCTTGAGCACCGGGGAGCTGTTTTTT. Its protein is CASSLYALLSTGELFF.

The DNA of the CDR3 is TGTGCCAGCTCACCACCGGGTCTGGTGGACGAGCAGTACTTC. Its translation is CASSPPGLVDEQYF. This chain connects TRBV18 to TRBJ2-7; D unresolved. Germline V gives CDR1 KGHSH, CDR2 LQKENI. CDR3 length: 14 residues. Between the trimmed V and J ends, which lost 0 bases and 5 bases, there was a span of 11 bases.

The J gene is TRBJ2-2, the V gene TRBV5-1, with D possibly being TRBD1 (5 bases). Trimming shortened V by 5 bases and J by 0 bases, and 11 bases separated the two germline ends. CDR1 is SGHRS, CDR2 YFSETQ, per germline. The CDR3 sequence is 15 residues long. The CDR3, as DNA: TGCGCCAGCAGTATAGACAGCGCGAACACCGGGGAGCTGTTTTTT. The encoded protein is CASSIDSANTGELFF.

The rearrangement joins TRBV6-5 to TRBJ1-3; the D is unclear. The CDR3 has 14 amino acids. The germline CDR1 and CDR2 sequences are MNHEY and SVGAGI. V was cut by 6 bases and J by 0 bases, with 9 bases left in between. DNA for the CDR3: TGTGCCAGCAGGAGACAAAACTCTGGAAACACCATATATTTT. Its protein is CASRRQNSGNTIYF.

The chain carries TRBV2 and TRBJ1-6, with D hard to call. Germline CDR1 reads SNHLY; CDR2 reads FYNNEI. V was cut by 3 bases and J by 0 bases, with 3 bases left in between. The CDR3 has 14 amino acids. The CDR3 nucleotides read TGTGCCAGCAGTGACAGCTCCTATAATTCACCCCTCCACTTT. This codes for CASSDSSYNSPLHF.

The CDR3 region is CASSSGQASTNEKLFF. CDR3 coding DNA: TGTGCCAGCAGTTCCGGACAGGCGAGTACTAATGAAAAACTGTTTTTT. This chain uses TRBV2 with TRBJ1-4, with 7 bases identical to TRBD1. Trimming cost V 5 bases and J 2 bases; bases outside gene matches: 8. The CDR3 is made up of 16 amino acids. CDR1 is SNHLY and CDR2 is FYNNEI in the germline V gene.

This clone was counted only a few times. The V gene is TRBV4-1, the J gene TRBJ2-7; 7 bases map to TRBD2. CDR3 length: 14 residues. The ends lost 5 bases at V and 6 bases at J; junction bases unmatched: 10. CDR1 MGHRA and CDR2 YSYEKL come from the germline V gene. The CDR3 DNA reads TGCGCCAGCAGCGTAAGACTAGCCCCCGGCGAGCAGTACTTC. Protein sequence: CASSVRLAPGEQYF.

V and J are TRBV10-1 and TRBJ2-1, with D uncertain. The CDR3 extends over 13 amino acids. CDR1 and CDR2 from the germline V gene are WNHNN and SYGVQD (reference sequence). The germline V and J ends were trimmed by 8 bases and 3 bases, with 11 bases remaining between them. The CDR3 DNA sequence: TGCGCCAGCGCTGAATCCCGCTACAATGAGCAGTTCTTC. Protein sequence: CASAESRYNEQFF.

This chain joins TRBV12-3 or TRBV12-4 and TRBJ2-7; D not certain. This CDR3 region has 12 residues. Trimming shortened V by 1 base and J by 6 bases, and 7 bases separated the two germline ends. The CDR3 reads CASSLGTAEQYF. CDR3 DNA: TGTGCCAGCAGTTTAGGTACGGCCGAGCAGTACTTC.

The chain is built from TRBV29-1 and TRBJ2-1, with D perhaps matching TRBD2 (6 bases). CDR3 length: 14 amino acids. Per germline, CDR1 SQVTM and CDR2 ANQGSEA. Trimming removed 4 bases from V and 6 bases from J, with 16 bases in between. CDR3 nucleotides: TGCAGCGTTGGGGGCGGGACCGCGGTCAATGAGCAGTTCTTC. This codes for CSVGGGTAVNEQFF.

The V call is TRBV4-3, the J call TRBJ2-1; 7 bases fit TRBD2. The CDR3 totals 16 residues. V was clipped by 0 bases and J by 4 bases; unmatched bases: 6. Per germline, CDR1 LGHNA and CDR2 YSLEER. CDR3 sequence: CASSQDRTSDYNEQFF. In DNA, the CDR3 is TGCGCCAGCAGCCAAGATCGTACTAGCGATTACAATGAGCAGTTCTTC.

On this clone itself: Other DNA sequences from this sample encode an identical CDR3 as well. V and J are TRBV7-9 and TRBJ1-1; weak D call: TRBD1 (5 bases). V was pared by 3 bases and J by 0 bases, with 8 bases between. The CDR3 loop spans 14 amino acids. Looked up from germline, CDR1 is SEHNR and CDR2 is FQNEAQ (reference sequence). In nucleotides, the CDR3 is TGTGCCAGCAGCTTGGGACGGATGAACACTGAAGCTTTCTTT. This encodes CASSLGRMNTEAFF.

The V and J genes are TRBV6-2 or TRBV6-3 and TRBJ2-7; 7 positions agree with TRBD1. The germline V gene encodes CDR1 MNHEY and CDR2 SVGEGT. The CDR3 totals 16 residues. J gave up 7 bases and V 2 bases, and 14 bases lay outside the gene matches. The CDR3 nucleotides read TGTGCCAGCAGTTACCCGAAGGGGGCTATCCTAATAGAGCAGTACTTC. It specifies CASSYPKGAILIEQYF.

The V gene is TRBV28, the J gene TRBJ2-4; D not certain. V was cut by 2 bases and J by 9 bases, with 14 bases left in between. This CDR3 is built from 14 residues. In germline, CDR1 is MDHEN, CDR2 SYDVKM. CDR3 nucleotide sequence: TGTGCCAGCAGTTTAGCTCCCCACAGTTCCATTCAGTACTTC. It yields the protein CASSLAPHSSIQYF.

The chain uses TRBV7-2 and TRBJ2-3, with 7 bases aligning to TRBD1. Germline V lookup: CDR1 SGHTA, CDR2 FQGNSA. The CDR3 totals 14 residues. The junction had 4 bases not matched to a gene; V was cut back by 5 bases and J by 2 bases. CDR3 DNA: TGTGCCAGCAGCCCGGACAGGTCCACAGATACGCAGTATTTT. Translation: CASSPDRSTDTQYF. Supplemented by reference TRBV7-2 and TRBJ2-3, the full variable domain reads GAGVSQSPSNKVTEKGKDVELRCDPISGHTALYWYRQSLGQGLEFLIYFQGNSAPDKSGLPSDRFSAERTGGSVSTLTIQRTQQEDSAVYLCASSPDRSTDTQYFGPGTRLTVL.

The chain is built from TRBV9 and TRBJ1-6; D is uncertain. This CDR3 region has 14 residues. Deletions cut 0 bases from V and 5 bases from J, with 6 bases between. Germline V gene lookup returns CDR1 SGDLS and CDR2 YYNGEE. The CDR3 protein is CASSVDSHNSPLHF. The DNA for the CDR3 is TGTGCCAGCAGCGTAGACAGCCATAATTCACCCCTCCACTTT.

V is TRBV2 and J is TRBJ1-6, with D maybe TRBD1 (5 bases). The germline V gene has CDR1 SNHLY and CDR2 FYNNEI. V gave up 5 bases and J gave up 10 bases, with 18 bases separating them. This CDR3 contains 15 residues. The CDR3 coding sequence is TGTGCCAGCAGTCTCTCCCCCGGGGGTGCCTCACCCCTCCACTTT. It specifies CASSLSPGGASPLHF.

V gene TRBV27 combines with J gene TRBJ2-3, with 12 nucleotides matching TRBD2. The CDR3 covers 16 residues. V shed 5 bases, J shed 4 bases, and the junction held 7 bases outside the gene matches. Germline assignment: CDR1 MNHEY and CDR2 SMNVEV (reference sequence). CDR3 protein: CASSLPSGRAPDTQYF. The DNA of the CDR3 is TGTGCCAGCAGTCTTCCTAGCGGGAGGGCTCCAGATACGCAGTATTTT.

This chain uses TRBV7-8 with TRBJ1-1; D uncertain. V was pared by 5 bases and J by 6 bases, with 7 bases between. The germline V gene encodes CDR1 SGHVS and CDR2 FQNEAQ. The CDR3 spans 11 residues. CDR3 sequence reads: CASSQTSEAFF. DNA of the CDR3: TGTGCCAGCAGCCAAACCTCTGAAGCTTTCTTT.

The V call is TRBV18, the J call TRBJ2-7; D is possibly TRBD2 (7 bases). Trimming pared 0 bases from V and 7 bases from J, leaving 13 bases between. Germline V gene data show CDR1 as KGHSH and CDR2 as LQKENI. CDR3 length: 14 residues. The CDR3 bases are TGTGCCAGCTCACCACCCTCCGCGGGGGCGGAGCAGTACTTC. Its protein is CASSPPSAGAEQYF.

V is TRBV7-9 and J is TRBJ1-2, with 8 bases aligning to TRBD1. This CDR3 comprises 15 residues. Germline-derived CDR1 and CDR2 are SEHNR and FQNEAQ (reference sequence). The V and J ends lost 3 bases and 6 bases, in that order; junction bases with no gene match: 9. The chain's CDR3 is CASSFPRDRSDGYTF. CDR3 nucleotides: TGTGCCAGCAGCTTTCCCCGGGACAGGTCGGATGGCTACACCTTC.

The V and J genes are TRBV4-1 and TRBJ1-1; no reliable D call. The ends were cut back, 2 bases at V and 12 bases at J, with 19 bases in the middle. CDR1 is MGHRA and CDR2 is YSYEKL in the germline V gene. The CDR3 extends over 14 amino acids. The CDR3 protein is CASSQHTRRRVTFF. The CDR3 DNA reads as TGCGCCAGCAGCCAACATACGAGACGAAGAGTGACTTTCTTT.

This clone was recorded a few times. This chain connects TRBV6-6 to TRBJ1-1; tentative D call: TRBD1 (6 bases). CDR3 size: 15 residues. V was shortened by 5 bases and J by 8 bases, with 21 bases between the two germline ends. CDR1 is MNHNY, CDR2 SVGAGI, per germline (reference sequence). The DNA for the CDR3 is TGTGCCAGCAGTGGCCACGACAGGCTTAAGGGGGAAGCTTTCTTT. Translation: CASSGHDRLKGEAFF.

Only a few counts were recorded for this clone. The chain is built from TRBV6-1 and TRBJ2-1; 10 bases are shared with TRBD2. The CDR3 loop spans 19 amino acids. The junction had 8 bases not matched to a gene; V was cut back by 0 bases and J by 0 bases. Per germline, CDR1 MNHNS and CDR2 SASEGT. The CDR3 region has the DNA TGTGCCAGCAGTGAAGCGCTAGCGGGGGAGGTGAGCTCCTACAATGAGCAGTTCTTC. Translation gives CASSEALAGEVSSYNEQFF.